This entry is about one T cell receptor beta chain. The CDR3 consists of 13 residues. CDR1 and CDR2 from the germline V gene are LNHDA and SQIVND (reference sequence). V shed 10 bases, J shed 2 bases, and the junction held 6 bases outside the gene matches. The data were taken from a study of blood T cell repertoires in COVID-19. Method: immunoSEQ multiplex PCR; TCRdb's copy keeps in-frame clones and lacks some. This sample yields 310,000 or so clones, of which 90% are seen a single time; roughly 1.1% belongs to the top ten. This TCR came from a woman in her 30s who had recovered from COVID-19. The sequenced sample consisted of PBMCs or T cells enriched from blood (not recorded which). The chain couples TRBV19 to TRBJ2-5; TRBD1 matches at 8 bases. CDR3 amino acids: CATSRDRQETQYF. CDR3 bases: TGTGCCACTAGCCGGGACAGGCAAGAGACCCAGTACTTC.